This T cell receptor (beta chain) was recorded in a study of blood T cells in healthy people across ages. General study points: CMV status of donors was not determined, possibly confounding expanded clonotype changes. A roughly linear fall in TCR beta diversity per million T cells was seen with increasing age.

About this clonotype itself: The antigen remains unidentified.

CDR1 and CDR2 from the germline V gene are LNHDA and SQIVND (reference sequence). V gave up 9 bases and J gave up 4 bases, with 14 bases separating them. The CDR3 is 13 residues long. It was with a sample-barcoded 5' primer and a J-beta primer mix that a second PCR of about 6 to 12 cycles was run. Via MiXCR, TCRdb re-called the 5' RACE reads, giving one row per CDR3 protein. Among around 850,000 distinct CDR3 sequences listed, under 40% were seen once. Each donor gave around 9.6 milliliters of peripheral blood. Sequenced input: blood. The rearrangement uses TRBV19 and TRBJ2-3, with a weak D call TRBD2 (6 bases). This TCR came from a young man in good health. For the CDR3, the DNA is TGTGCCAGCTCCGGGGGTACGGCAGATACGCAGTATTTT. It encodes CASSGGTADTQYF.